This T cell receptor (beta chain) stems from a study of T cells after yellow fever vaccination. Notes on the study in general: Clonotypes appearing in both CD4 and CD8 compartments existed, and their share was small.

The sample holds a few counts of this clonotype. The antigen is unknown. Trimming took off 4 bases at V and 3 bases at J, with 15 bases between the two ends. Germline V lookup: CDR1 KGHSH, CDR2 LQKENI. The CDR3 covers 15 residues. Production of TCR cDNA was by 5'RACE template switching, which also added a universal primer site and UMIs. TCRdb itself ran the 5' RACE reads through MiXCR, one entry per CDR3 protein. The sample lists 250,000 to 350,000 distinct CDR3 sequences; approximately 7% were seen once. The chain uses TRBV18 and TRBJ1-1; D not resolved. The TCR comes from a man in his late teens or twenties who received the YFV17D yellow fever vaccine. Sequenced material: PBMCs, taken about 49 days after the first yellow fever vaccination. The chain's CDR3 is CASSLGSQWDTEAFF. The DNA of the CDR3 is TGTGCCAGCTCACTTGGGAGTCAGTGGGACACTGAAGCTTTCTTT.